What follows is one TCR beta chain and its context. This entry comes from a study of T cell changes during pregnancy in multiple sclerosis. The table came from immunoSEQ multiplex PCR; TCRdb's copy has only in-frame clones and leaves some out. Counted here are 55,000 to 70,000 clones, 90% occurring once; the ten biggest clones make up approximately 2.1%. The specimen comprised peripheral blood, sampled in the first trimester of pregnancy. This TCR derives from a female donor in good health, enrolled as a control in a pregnancy study.

The CDR3 reads CASSSQNQPQHF. For the CDR3, the DNA is TGTGCCAGCAGTTCCCAGAATCAGCCCCAGCATTTT. The chain carries TRBV28 and TRBJ1-5; no definite D call. CDR3 length equals 12 residues. Trimming stripped 4 bases from V and 4 bases from J, with 5 bases between. CDR1 is MDHEN, CDR2 SYDVKM, per germline.